These 17 T cell receptor beta chains originate from one sample sequenced in a study of T cells in Graves' hyperthyroidism and ophthalmopathy. What was amplified from RNA transcripts were TCR beta CDR3 regions. HTBI primers drove first-round RT-PCR of the TCR CDR3. A single record per CDR3 protein comes from TCRdb applying MiXCR to the multiplex PCR reads. The sample yields under 600,000 distinct CDR3 sequences, about a sixth seen once. The sequencing sample was made of blood. The receptor set was obtained from a middle-aged woman with Graves' ophthalmopathy.

The J gene is TRBJ2-2, the V gene TRBV27; 8 nucleotides match TRBD1. CDR1 and CDR2 (germline): MNHEY, SMNVEV (reference sequence). V lost 4 bases to trimming and J lost 3 bases; unmatched junction nucleotides: 4. The CDR3 totals 15 residues. CDR3: CASSSGGADTGELFF. The DNA of the CDR3 is TGTGCCAGCAGTTCAGGGGGCGCGGACACCGGGGAGCTGTTTTTT.

In this sample, this clonotype turned up many times. This sequence joins TRBV3-1 and TRBJ2-1; 7 bases map to TRBD2. The J segment lost 1 base and the V segment lost 1 base, leaving 7 bases of the junction unmatched. CDR3 size: 17 residues. The germline V gene encodes CDR1 LGHDT and CDR2 YNNKEL (reference sequence). CDR3 coding DNA: TGTGCCAGCAGCCAAGTCGCGAGCGGGGTGTCCTACAATGAGCAGTTCTTC. Protein sequence: CASSQVASGVSYNEQFF.

This clonotype occurred many times. The chain has TRBV18 and TRBJ1-2; TRBD1 agrees at 7 bases. Germline CDR1 is KGHSH and CDR2 is LQKENI. J lost 8 bases, V lost 6 bases, and 3 bases had no gene match. The CDR3 contains 11 residues. The CDR3 reads CASSTGSGYTF. The CDR3 nucleotides are TGTGCCAGCTCGACAGGGAGCGGCTACACCTTC. The full variable domain, rest sourced from reference TRBV18 and TRBJ1-2, is NAGVMQNPRHLVRRRGQEARLRCSPMKGHSHVYWYRQLPEEGLKFMVYLQKENIIDESGMPKERFSAEFPKEGPSILRIQQVVRGDSAAYFCASSTGSGYTFGSGTRLTVV.

This clonotype occurred many times. The rearrangement links TRBV28 to TRBJ2-2; D is unresolved. The germline gives CDR1 MDHEN, CDR2 SYDVKM. This CDR3 spans 13 amino acids. Trimming pared 6 bases from V and 3 bases from J, leaving 8 bases between. CDR3 DNA: TGTGCCAGCAGGCTTCGGGACACCGGGGAGCTGTTTTTT. It is translated as CASRLRDTGELFF. Looking up the rest from reference TRBV28 and TRBJ2-2 gives the full variable domain: DVKVTQSSRYLVKRTGEKVFLECVQDMDHENMFWYRQDPGLGLRLIYFSYDVKMKEKGDIPEGYSVSREKKERFSLILESASTNQTSMYLCASRLRDTGELFFGEGSRLTVL.

This clonotype was detected a few times. The CDR3 sequence is CASSKTGGSTDTQYF. For the CDR3, the DNA is TGCGCCAGCAGCAAAACAGGGGGTTCAACAGATACGCAGTATTTT. The chain uses TRBV10-1 and TRBJ2-3, with 8 bases lining up with TRBD1. V was clipped by 6 bases and J by 3 bases; unmatched bases: 8. Germline CDR1 reads WNHNN; CDR2 reads SYGVQD (reference sequence). This CDR3 region has 15 residues.

Points on this clonotype: A much larger clonotype is one base distant, so this may be a read error. The chain joins TRBV29-1 to TRBJ1-3; no clear D gene. In germline, CDR1 is SQVTM, CDR2 ANQGSEA. This CDR3 has 13 amino acids. The CDR3 is CGVTTSAGNTIYF. CDR3 DNA: TGCGGCGTAACTACCTCCGCTGGAAACACCATATATTTT.

The chain joins TRBV6-5 to TRBJ2-1; D is ambiguous. The germline gives CDR1 MNHEY, CDR2 SVGAGI. Trimming took 0 bases from V and 9 from J, leaving 12 bases between them. The length of the CDR3 is 14 residues. DNA for the CDR3: TGTGCCAGCAGTTACTCTGGAGAAGGGTTTGAGCAGTTCTTC. Translation: CASSYSGEGFEQFF.

This clonotype was picked up a small number of times. The chain recombines TRBV2 with TRBJ2-2; the D gene is possibly TRBD1 (6 bases). The V and J ends lost 7 bases and 0 bases respectively, with 12 bases between them. This CDR3 contains 15 residues. The germline V gene encodes CDR1 SNHLY and CDR2 FYNNEI. The CDR3 loop is CASNQQGANTGELFF. The CDR3 nucleotides read TGTGCCAGCAACCAACAGGGAGCGAACACCGGGGAGCTGTTTTTT.

This clonotype was seen a few times. The CDR3 reads CASSRGTGANYGYTF. Written as DNA, the CDR3 is TGCGCCAGCAGTCGAGGGACAGGCGCTAACTATGGCTACACCTTC. The V call is TRBV4-1, the J call TRBJ1-2; 8 bases align to TRBD1. From germline, CDR1 is MGHRA and CDR2 YSYEKL. This CDR3 comprises 15 residues. V gave up 6 bases and J gave up 0 bases; unmatched junction bases: 6.

Only one count was recorded for this clonotype. A much more abundant neighbour one base away suggests this may be a read error. The chain links TRBV6-1 to TRBJ2-6; 9 bases match TRBD1. CDR1 is MNHNS, CDR2 SASEGT, per germline. CDR3 length: 17 residues. CDR3 nucleotides: TGTGTCAGCAGACCCGGGACAGGGTACTCTGGGGCCAACGTCCTGACTTTC. Translation: CVSRPGTGYSGANVLTF.

This clonotype was found a few times. The V and J genes are TRBV3-1 and TRBJ2-7, with TRBD2 identical over 11 bases. The ends lost 1 base at V and 2 bases at J; junction bases unmatched: 4. The germline V gene encodes CDR1 LGHDT and CDR2 YNNKEL (reference sequence). The CDR3 sequence is 16 residues long. CDR3 sequence reads: CASSQGLAGIAYEQYF. CDR3 sequence (DNA): TGTGCCAGCAGCCAAGGACTAGCGGGAATAGCCTACGAGCAGTACTTC.

This clonotype was seen repeatedly, ten times or more. This chain connects TRBV28 to TRBJ2-7; TRBD2 aligns across 10 bases. V lost 5 bases, J lost 3 bases, and 10 bases stayed unmatched. Germline CDR1 MDHEN, CDR2 SYDVKM. The CDR3 runs to 16 residues. CDR3 amino acids: CASSRIAGGPFYEQYF. In DNA, the CDR3 is TGTGCCAGCAGTCGCATAGCGGGAGGTCCCTTCTACGAGCAGTACTTC.

This clonotype was seen a handful of times. The V and J genes are TRBV20-1 and TRBJ2-3, with 12 bases lining up with TRBD2. With 5 bases clipped from V and 4 bases from J, the junction kept 7 bases outside the gene matches. Germline V gene sequence: CDR1 DFQATT, CDR2 SNEGSKA (reference sequence). This CDR3 is 15 amino acids long. CDR3 amino acids: CSAPRTSGTADTQYF. In nucleotides, the CDR3 is TGCAGTGCTCCTCGGACTAGCGGGACTGCAGATACGCAGTATTTT.

A single count supports this clonotype. A much bigger clone sits one base away, suggesting this may be a read error. The J gene is TRBJ2-5, the V gene TRBV20-1, with a possible D match to TRBD2 (5 bases). The CDR3 is made up of 13 amino acids. Trimming cost V 6 bases and J 2 bases, with 13 bases left between them. Germline loops: CDR1 DFQATT, CDR2 SNEGSKA (reference sequence). The CDR3: CSALRGFQETQYF. The CDR3 bases are TGCAGTGCCTTACGGGGTTTTCAAGAGACCCAGTACTTC.

This clonotype was detected ten times or more. The rearrangement uses TRBV5-1 and TRBJ2-1, with unresolved D. Trimming took 5 bases from V and 8 from J, leaving 17 bases between them. This CDR3 is built from 14 residues. Germline CDR1 and CDR2: SGHRS and YFSETQ. CDR3 region: CASRPQPTVDEQFF. The CDR3 coding sequence is TGCGCCAGCAGGCCACAGCCAACAGTAGATGAGCAGTTCTTC.

This clonotype was observed a handful of times. The rearrangement links TRBV10-3 to TRBJ2-7, with D perhaps matching TRBD1 (6 bases). The CDR3 runs 13 residues. Germline V gene sequence: CDR1 ENHRY, CDR2 SYGVKD. Trimming stripped 7 bases from V and 5 bases from J, with 15 bases between. CDR3 bases: TGTGCCATCAACCACAGGGTTCTTGACGAGCAGTACTTC. The encoded protein is CAINHRVLDEQYF.

This clonotype was seen only a few times. The chain links TRBV6-1 to TRBJ1-2, with unresolved D. Germline CDR1 is MNHNS and CDR2 is SASEGT. This CDR3 region has 16 residues. V lost 6 bases and J 3 bases, leaving 20 bases between the germline ends. In DNA form, the CDR3 reads TGTGCCAGCAGGACTACGGCGGGAGGAAAGCACTATGGCTACACCTTC. Translated, it gives CASRTTAGGKHYGYTF.